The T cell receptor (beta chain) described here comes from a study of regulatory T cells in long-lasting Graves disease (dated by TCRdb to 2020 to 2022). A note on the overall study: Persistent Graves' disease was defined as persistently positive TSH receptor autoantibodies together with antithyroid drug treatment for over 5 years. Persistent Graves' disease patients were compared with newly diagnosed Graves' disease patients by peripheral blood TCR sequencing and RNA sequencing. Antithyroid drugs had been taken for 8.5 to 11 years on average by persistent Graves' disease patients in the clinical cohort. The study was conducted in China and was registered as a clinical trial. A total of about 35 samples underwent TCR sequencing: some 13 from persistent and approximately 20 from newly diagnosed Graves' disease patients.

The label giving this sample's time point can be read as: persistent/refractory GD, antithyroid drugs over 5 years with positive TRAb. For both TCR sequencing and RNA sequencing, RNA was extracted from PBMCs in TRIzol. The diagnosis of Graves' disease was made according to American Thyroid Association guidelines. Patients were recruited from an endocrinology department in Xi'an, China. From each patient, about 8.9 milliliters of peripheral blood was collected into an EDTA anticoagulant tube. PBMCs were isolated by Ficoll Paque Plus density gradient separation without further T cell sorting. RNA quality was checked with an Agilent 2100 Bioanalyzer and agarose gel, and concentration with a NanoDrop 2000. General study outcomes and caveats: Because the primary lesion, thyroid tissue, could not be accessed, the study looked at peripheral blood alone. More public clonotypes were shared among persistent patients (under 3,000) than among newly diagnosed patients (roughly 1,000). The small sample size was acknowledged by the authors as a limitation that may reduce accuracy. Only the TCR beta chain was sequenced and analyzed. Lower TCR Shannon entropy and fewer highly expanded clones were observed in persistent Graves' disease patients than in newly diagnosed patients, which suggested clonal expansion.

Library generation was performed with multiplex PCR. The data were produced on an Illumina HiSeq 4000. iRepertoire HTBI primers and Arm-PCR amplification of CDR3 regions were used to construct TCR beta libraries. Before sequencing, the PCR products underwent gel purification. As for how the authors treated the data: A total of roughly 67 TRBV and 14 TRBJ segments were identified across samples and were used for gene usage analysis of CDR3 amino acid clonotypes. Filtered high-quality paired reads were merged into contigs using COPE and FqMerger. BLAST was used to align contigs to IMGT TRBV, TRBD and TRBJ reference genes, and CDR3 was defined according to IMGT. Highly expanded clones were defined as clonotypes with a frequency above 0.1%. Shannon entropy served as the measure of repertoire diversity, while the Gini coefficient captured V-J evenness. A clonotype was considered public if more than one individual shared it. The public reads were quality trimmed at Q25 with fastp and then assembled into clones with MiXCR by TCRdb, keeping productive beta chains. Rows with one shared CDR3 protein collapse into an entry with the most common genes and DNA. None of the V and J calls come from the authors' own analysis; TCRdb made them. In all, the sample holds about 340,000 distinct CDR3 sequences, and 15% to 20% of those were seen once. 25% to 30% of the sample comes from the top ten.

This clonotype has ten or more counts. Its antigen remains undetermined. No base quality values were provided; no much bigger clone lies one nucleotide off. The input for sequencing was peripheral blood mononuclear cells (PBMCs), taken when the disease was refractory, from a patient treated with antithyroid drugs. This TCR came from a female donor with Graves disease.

The nucleotides read TGTGCCAGCAGACCGGACAGGGGAAGCAATCAGCCCCAGCATTTT. This yields the protein CASRPDRGSNQPQHF. The rearrangement joined TRBV2 to TRBJ1-5; 9 central bases correspond to TRBD1. V loses 6 bases at its end and J loses 1 base; junction bases beyond the gene matches: 4. CDR1 and CDR2 were assigned from the germline V gene as SNHLY and FYNNEI. Including the terminal cysteine and phenylalanine, the CDR3 comprises 15 residues. Just the 45-base CDR3 DNA is kept, in frame starting at base 1.